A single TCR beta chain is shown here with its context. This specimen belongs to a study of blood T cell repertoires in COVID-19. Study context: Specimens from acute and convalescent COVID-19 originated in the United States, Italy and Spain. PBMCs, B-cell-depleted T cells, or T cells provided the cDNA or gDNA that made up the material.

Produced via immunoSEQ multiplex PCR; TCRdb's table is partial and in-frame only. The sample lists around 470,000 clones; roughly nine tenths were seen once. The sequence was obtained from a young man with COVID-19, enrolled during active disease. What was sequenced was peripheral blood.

The chain's CDR3 is CASSPGDSNQPQHF. The CDR3 DNA sequence: TGTGCCAGCAGCCCGGGGGATAGCAATCAGCCCCAGCATTTT. This sequence joins TRBV6-5 and TRBJ1-5, with D perhaps matching TRBD1 (5 bases). V lost 6 bases to trimming and J lost 0 bases, with 9 bases between them. Germline CDR1 MNHEY, CDR2 SVGAGI. This CDR3 region has 14 residues.